This T cell receptor (beta chain) was recovered during a study of shared clonotypes between healthy human individuals. Assay: immunoSEQ multiplex PCR; the TCRdb copy retains only in-frame clones and omits some. The sample lists around 500,000 clones; roughly 77% were seen once. Germline loops: CDR1 LGHNA, CDR2 YSLEER. Trimming took off 0 bases at V and 3 bases at J, with 12 bases between the two ends. This CDR3 is 17 amino acids long. The sequence derives from a woman aged 35 to 49 in good health. Some clones in this sample may be carry-over from other donors' samples. The genes are TRBV4-3 and TRBJ1-6; D is unresolved. The sequenced sample was PBMCs. Here the CDR3 reads CASSQDAGLDYNSPLHF. CDR3 DNA: TGCGCCAGCAGCCAAGATGCGGGGTTAGACTATAATTCACCCCTCCACTTT.